This T cell receptor (beta chain) is drawn from a study of prognosis after radiotherapy for stage I lung cancer. By two-round multiplex PCR, the TCR beta CDR3 was amplified from genomic DNA. The first PCR round targeted every TRBV and TRBJ gene with specific primers. During the second PCR round, universal primers were used. MiXCR was run by TCRdb on the multiplex PCR reads, yielding one entry per CDR3 protein. Of roughly 9,000 distinct CDR3 sequences listed, roughly 60% are singletons. The patients, a group without prior chemotherapy, radiotherapy or other malignancies, were all node-negative on CT and PET/CT. This clonotype was seen only once. Its antigen is not identified. Findings and caveats of the study: A fall in unique TCR clone counts followed stereotactic body radiation therapy, with medians of around 10,000 versus 6,900.

The CDR3 consists of 12 residues. Per germline, CDR1 GTSNPN and CDR2 SVGIG (reference sequence). Germline trimming cut 7 bases from V and 8 bases from J; bases unmatched to any gene: 2. This TCR was recovered from a donor older than 45 with non-small cell lung cancer. The chain has TRBV30 and TRBJ1-6, with TRBD1 identical over 10 bases. The sample here was PBMCs, taken before or after stereotactic body radiation therapy (not recorded which). CDR3 region: CASGTGDSPLHF. Written as DNA, the CDR3 is TGTGCCTCAGGGACAGGGGATTCACCCCTCCACTTT. The full variable domain, with the rest looked up from reference TRBV30 and TRBJ1-6, is SQTIHQWPATLVQPVGSPLSLECTVEGTSNPNLYWYRQAAGRGLQLLFYSVGIGQISSEVPQNLSASRPQDRQFILSSKKLLLSDSGFYLCASGTGDSPLHFGNGTRLTVT.